This is a list of T cell receptor beta chains from one sample in a study of T cells in localized non-small cell lung cancer. Assay: immunoSEQ multiplex PCR; the TCRdb copy retains only in-frame clones and omits some. The sample gives 6,000 or so clones, roughly 90% of which show up once; 17% is in the top ten. The material was peripheral blood, obtained before any cancer treatment. The receptors come from a male donor at least 60 years old with stage I lung adenocarcinoma. Each CDR3 is given with its conserved first and last residue. Fields, in order: J gene, D gene, clone size, V gene, CDR3 protein, CDR3 DNA. D genes are given only for firm matches. Where a row states a size, it is once, few, many or the class of an expanded clone; other rows omit it.

>TRBJ1-5|-|-|TRBV10-3
CAISAEENQPQHF
TGTGCCATCAGTGCGGAGGAAAATCAGCCCCAGCATTTT
>TRBJ1-6|-|-|TRBV4-2
CASSQDIAVRSYNSPLHF
TGTGCCAGCAGCCAAGATATCGCGGTCCGCTCCTATAATTCACCCCTCCACTTT
>TRBJ2-5|-|-|TRBV6-6
CASSLVETQYF
TGTGCCAGCAGCCTCGTTGAGACCCAGTACTTC
>TRBJ1-2|-|-|TRBV5-1
CASSSTGFEGYTF
TGCGCCAGCAGCTCAACAGGGTTTGAGGGCTACACCTTC
>TRBJ2-1|TRBD1|-|TRBV5-4
CASSFQGARDEQFF
TGTGCCAGCAGCTTCCAGGGGGCAAGGGATGAGCAGTTCTTC
>TRBJ2-5|-|-|TRBV19
CASSMSRGQETQYF
TGTGCCAGTAGTATGAGTCGGGGACAAGAGACCCAGTACTTC
>TRBJ2-1|TRBD1|once|TRBV5-1
CASSRGQGAYNEQFF
TGCGCCAGCAGCCGGGGACAGGGGGCATACAATGAGCAGTTCTTC
>TRBJ2-1|-|once|TRBV9
CASSGDTVRARSYNEQFF
TGTGCCAGCAGCGGGGACACCGTAAGGGCCCGGTCCTACAATGAGCAGTTCTTC
>TRBJ2-2|-|-|TRBV4-1
CASSPLGNTGELFF
TGCGCCAGCAGCCCCTTGGGAAACACCGGGGAGCTGTTTTTT
>TRBJ1-4|-|-|TRBV4-1
CASSLQGTNEKLFF
TGCGCCAGCAGCCTACAGGGAACTAATGAAAAACTGTTTTTT
>TRBJ1-2|-|-|TRBV14
CASSLLKGYGYTF
TGTGCCAGCAGCCTATTAAAGGGTTATGGCTACACCTTC
>TRBJ1-2|-|once|TRBV5-1
CASTSGGTRYGYTF
TGCGCCAGCACCTCCGGGGGGACACGGTATGGCTACACCTTC
>TRBJ1-3|-|-|TRBV27
CASRTGNTIYF
TGTGCCAGCCGGACCGGAAACACCATATATTTT
>TRBJ2-1|TRBD1|-|TRBV9
CASSVGTGSYNEQFF
TGTGCCAGCAGCGTGGGGACAGGGTCCTACAATGAGCAGTTCTTC
>TRBJ1-5|-|-|TRBV7-8
CASSLPPGDSNQPQHF
TGTGCCAGCAGCTTACCCCCAGGGGATAGCAATCAGCCCCAGCATTTT
>TRBJ1-5|-|-|TRBV10-3
CAISTEGRNQPQHF
TGTGCCATCAGCACAGAGGGGCGAAATCAGCCCCAGCATTTT
>TRBJ2-2|TRBD2|-|TRBV19
CASSMIRLAGAMGTGKLFF
TGTGCCAGTAGTATGATAAGGCTAGCGGGGGCCATGGGCACCGGGAAGCTGTTTTTT
>TRBJ1-2|-|-|TRBV5-5
CASRPPGLMRGYTF
TGTGCCAGCAGGCCCCCAGGGCTCATGCGGGGCTACACCTTC
>TRBJ2-1|TRBD2|once|TRBV27
CASSLALASYNEQFF
TGTGCCAGCAGTTTAGCACTAGCGAGCTACAATGAGCAGTTCTTC
>TRBJ2-1|-|-|TRBV2
CASFQGGAYNEQFF
TGTGCCAGCTTCCAAGGGGGGGCCTACAATGAGCAGTTCTTC
>TRBJ1-3|-|-|TRBV5-1
CASSSGTTGNTIYF
TGCGCCAGCAGCTCAGGGACTACTGGAAACACCATATATTTT
>TRBJ2-2|-|-|TRBV6-5
CASSMGFRVAGELFF
TGTGCCAGCAGTATGGGGTTCCGAGTCGCCGGGGAGCTGTTTTTT
>TRBJ2-3|-|-|TRBV6-1
CASSVRQGVDTQYF
TGTGCCAGCAGTGTTCGGCAGGGTGTAGATACGCAGTATTTT
>TRBJ2-1|-|-|TRBV14
CASSPRIKDNEQFF
TGTGCCAGCAGCCCGCGGATTAAGGACAATGAGCAGTTCTTC
>TRBJ2-7|TRBD2|-|TRBV6-6
CASRQGLAGGYEQYF
TGTGCCAGCAGGCAAGGGCTAGCGGGAGGGTACGAGCAGTACTTC
>TRBJ2-1|-|-|TRBV19
CASSMGRYNEQFF
TGTGCCAGTAGTATGGGACGGTACAATGAGCAGTTCTTC
>TRBJ2-6|-|-|TRBV29-1
CSVGTDPRANVLTF
TGCAGCGTTGGCACTGATCCGAGGGCCAACGTCCTGACTTTC
>TRBJ1-2|-|-|TRBV30
CATVSIYGYTF
TGTGCGACAGTCTCTATCTATGGCTACACCTTC
>TRBJ2-3|TRBD2|-|TRBV2
CASSWTRGTTDTQYF
TGTGCCAGCAGTTGGACTAGGGGTACCACAGATACGCAGTATTTT
>TRBJ2-3|-|few|TRBV27
CASSTGVVDTQYF
TGTGCCAGCAGTACCGGGGTGGTGGATACGCAGTATTTT
>TRBJ2-2|-|-|TRBV14
CASPLGGLLPGELFF
TGTGCCAGCCCGCTGGGGGGACTCCTCCCCGGGGAGCTGTTTTTT